The 10 T cell receptor beta chains below come from one sample, sequenced in a study of CXCR4 blockade with PD-1 therapy in pancreatic cancer. TCRdb keeps only in-frame clones here, not all; method: immunoSEQ multiplex PCR. In the table there are 4,000 to 6,000 clones, approximately 48% of which are singletons. Sequenced material: tumor tissue. These receptors came from a human donor with pancreatic ductal adenocarcinoma.

By proportion, this clone is large. The rearrangement joins TRBV16 to TRBJ1-5; D call uncertain. V lost 0 bases to trimming and J lost 2 bases, with 8 bases between them. CDR3 length equals 15 residues. CDR1 is KGHSY and CDR2 is FQNENV in the germline V gene. The CDR3 spells CASSQSYSRNQPQHF. The CDR3 DNA follows: TGTGCCAGCAGCCAATCTTACAGTCGCAATCAGCCCCAGCATTTT.

The CDR3 loop is CASSSGDSGRAQAYEQYF. The DNA for the CDR3 is TGCGCCAGCAGCTCAGGGGACAGCGGGAGGGCCCAAGCCTACGAGCAGTACTTC. The gene calls are TRBV5-1 and TRBJ2-7; 10 bases fit TRBD2. The CDR3 consists of 18 residues. Looked up from germline, CDR1 is SGHRS and CDR2 is YFSETQ. V lost 3 bases to trimming and J lost 2 bases; unmatched junction nucleotides: 14.

This clone was seen more than once but under ten times. The chain has TRBV6-8 and TRBJ2-2; the D is unclear. V was cut by 5 bases and J by 0 bases, with 7 bases left in between. The CDR3 contains 14 residues. Germline CDR1 and CDR2: MNHGY and SAAAGT. CDR3 DNA sequence: TGTGCCAGCAGTAGTCACGCGAACACCGGGGAGCTGTTTTTT. Its protein product is CASSSHANTGELFF.

Sample share makes this clone large. This chain links TRBV9 with TRBJ1-1; 9 positions match TRBD1. The V segment lost 4 bases and the J segment 3 bases; nucleotides outside the gene matches: 7. Germline loops: CDR1 SGDLS, CDR2 YYNGEE. This CDR3 is built from 15 residues. The CDR3, as DNA: TGTGCCAGCAGCATCGGGACAGGGCGAGACACTGAAGCTTTCTTT. This encodes CASSIGTGRDTEAFF.

The rearrangement joins TRBV15 to TRBJ2-3; the D gene is possibly TRBD2 (7 bases). The CDR3 runs 16 residues. The germline V gene encodes CDR1 LNHNV and CDR2 YYDKDF (reference sequence). Trimming removed 3 bases at V and 4 bases at J, with 17 bases between. This CDR3 reads CATSSARGAGSDTQYF. The CDR3 DNA is TGTGCCACCAGCAGCGCCCGGGGGGCGGGATCAGATACGCAGTATTTT.

The gene calls are TRBV4-1 and TRBJ2-7, with D unresolved. Germline V CDR1 and CDR2: MGHRA, YSYEKL. Trimming removed 0 bases from V and 0 bases from J, with 15 bases in between. This CDR3 has 17 amino acids. Here the CDR3 DNA reads TGCGCCAGCAGCCAAGATTGGGTCGAGGTGCACTCCTACGAGCAGTACTTC. Its protein product is CASSQDWVEVHSYEQYF.

This clone is a singleton in its sample. The rearrangement joins TRBV10-2 to TRBJ2-7, with a weak D call TRBD1 (5 bases). V lost 7 bases and J 4 bases, leaving 11 bases between the germline ends. This CDR3 region has 12 residues. Germline CDR1 is WSHSY and CDR2 is SAAADI. Written as DNA, the CDR3 is TGCGCCAGCAACACAGGCCGTTACGAGCAGTACTTC. Its translation: CASNTGRYEQYF.

The chain is built from TRBV19 and TRBJ1-6; 7 nucleotides align to TRBD1. The CDR3 has 14 residues. The trim removed 6 bases at V and 4 bases at J, leaving 3 bases unmatched. CDR1 and CDR2 (germline): LNHDA, SQIVND (reference sequence). The CDR3 here is CASRSGQYNSPLHF. The CDR3 DNA is TGTGCCAGTAGATCGGGACAGTATAATTCACCCCTCCACTTT.

This sequence joins TRBV6-8 and TRBJ1-1; TRBD1 matches 10 bases. Trimming at V came to 5 bases and at J to 5 bases, leaving 8 bases not matched to a gene. The CDR3 contains 15 residues. Germline CDR1 MNHGY, CDR2 SAAAGT. The CDR3: CASSMPGTGATEAFF. CDR3 nucleotides: TGTGCCAGCAGTATGCCCGGGACAGGGGCGACTGAAGCTTTCTTT.

This clone was recorded a few times. The chain links TRBV29-1 to TRBJ2-7; TRBD1 aligns across 8 bases. Germline CDR1 SQVTM, CDR2 ANQGSEA. The trim removed 6 bases at V and 4 bases at J, leaving 5 bases unmatched. This CDR3 contains 12 residues. CDR3 sequence (DNA): TGCAGCGTGGACAGGGAAGGGTACGAGCAGTACTTC. Its translation: CSVDREGYEQYF.